The 12 T cell receptor beta chains below come from one sample, sequenced in a study of blood T cell repertoires in COVID-19. Libraries were prepared by immunoSEQ multiplex PCR; TCRdb keeps only in-frame clonotypes and omits some of them. This sample has about 140,000 clones, with roughly 85% found just once. The sequenced material came from peripheral blood. These receptors originate from a man aged 45 to 65 with acute or convalescent COVID-19.

The CDR3 DNA sequence: TGTGCCAGCAGCCAGGGACAGGGTAATTCACCCCTCCACTTT. Translated, it gives CASSQGQGNSPLHF. The chain couples TRBV3-1 (or the pseudogene TRBV3-2) to TRBJ1-6; 9 bases agree with TRBD1. The CDR3 covers 14 residues. Germline loops: CDR1 LGHDT, CDR2 YNNKEL (reference sequence). The V and J ends lost 3 bases and 6 bases, in that order; junction bases with no gene match: 0.

The chain recombines TRBV5-1 with TRBJ1-2, with 8 bases identical to TRBD1. CDR3 size: 15 residues. CDR1 and CDR2 from the germline V gene are SGHRS and YFSETQ. The J segment lost 9 bases and the V segment lost 0 bases, leaving 10 bases of the junction unmatched. This chain's CDR3 is CASSLAIRGRGSYTF. CDR3 nucleotide sequence: TGCGCCAGCAGCTTGGCTATCAGGGGGCGCGGAAGCTACACCTTC. Complete variable domain (other parts from reference TRBV5-1 and TRBJ1-2): KAGVTQTPRYLIKTRGQQVTLSCSPISGHRSVSWYQQTPGQGLQFLFEYFSETQRNKGNFPGRFSGRQFSNSRSEMNVSTLELGDSALYLCASSLAIRGRGSYTFGSGTRLTVV.

This clone was recorded only once. The chain employs TRBV10-3 and TRBJ2-7, with 14 bases aligning to TRBD2. Germline CDR1 and CDR2: ENHRY and SYGVKD. The CDR3 covers 18 residues. The junction had 12 bases not matched to a gene; V was cut back by 6 bases and J by 2 bases. As DNA, the CDR3 is TGTGCCATCAGGGGGACACCCGGGACTAGCGGGGGACCCTACGAGCAGTACTTC. Translated, it gives CAIRGTPGTSGGPYEQYF.

The chain has TRBV12-5 and TRBJ1-2; TRBD1 agrees at 8 bases. The CDR3 loop spans 13 amino acids. The V gene end was trimmed by 3 bases and the J gene end by 4 bases; junction bases not matched to a gene: 1. Per germline, CDR1 LGHNT and CDR2 FRNRAP. CDR3 nucleotides: TGTGCTAGTGGTTTAGGACAGGGCTATGGCTACACCTTC. This translates into CASGLGQGYGYTF.

The chain is built from TRBV2 and TRBJ2-3; D gene unclear. V lost 0 bases and J lost 2, with 6 bases in between. CDR3 length: 14 amino acids. Germline CDR1 is SNHLY and CDR2 is FYNNEI. CDR3 amino acids: CASSEASITDTQYF. The CDR3 nucleotides read TGTGCCAGCAGTGAAGCTTCTATCACAGATACGCAGTATTTT. The whole variable domain, filled in from reference TRBV2 and TRBJ2-3, reads EPEVTQTPSHQVTQMGQEVILRCVPISNHLYFYWYRQILGQKVEFLVSFYNNEISEKSEIFDDQFSVERPDGSNFTLKIRSTKLEDSAMYFCASSEASITDTQYFGPGTRLTVL.

This chain's CDR3 is CASSFRRLGFYGYTF. CDR3 DNA: TGCGCCAGCAGCTTTAGACGCTTGGGCTTTTATGGCTACACCTTC. This chain links TRBV5-1 with TRBJ1-2; D call uncertain. The CDR3 covers 15 residues. The germline V gene has CDR1 SGHRS and CDR2 YFSETQ. V lost 2 bases to trimming and J lost 5 bases, with 16 bases between them.

J is TRBJ1-2 and V is TRBV11-2, with TRBD1 matching 8 bases. The CDR3 is 12 amino acids. After removal of 3 bases from V and 11 bases from J, the junction contained 5 bases not matched to a gene. The germline CDR1 and CDR2 sequences are SGHAT and FQNNGV. CDR3 bases: TGTGCCAGCAGCTTGAACAGGGGGAAGTACACCTTC. Its translation is CASSLNRGKYTF.

The chain combines TRBV3-1 (or the pseudogene TRBV3-2) with TRBJ1-2, with no clear D. The CDR3 is made up of 15 amino acids. Germline values: CDR1 LGHDT, CDR2 YNNKEL (reference sequence). V was shortened by 0 bases and J by 3 bases, with 11 bases between the two germline ends. The CDR3 DNA sequence: TGTGCCAGCAGCCAAGATGACAACTCGGACTATGGCTACACCTTC. It encodes CASSQDDNSDYGYTF.

The rearrangement links TRBV6-5 to TRBJ1-2; D might be TRBD1 (6 bases). Germline V gene data show CDR1 as MNHEY and CDR2 as SVGAGI. This CDR3 spans 12 amino acids. The V end lost 8 bases, the J end lost 2 bases, and 9 bases lay between the germline ends. The CDR3 sequence: CASSGTNYGYTF. In DNA, the CDR3 is TGTGCCAGCTCTGGGACAAACTATGGCTACACCTTC.

The chain carries TRBV5-1 and TRBJ2-3, with 8 bases fitting TRBD2. V lost 5 bases to trimming and J lost 0 bases; unmatched junction nucleotides: 14. Germline-derived CDR1 and CDR2 are SGHRS and YFSETQ. The CDR3 loop spans 18 amino acids. The CDR3 DNA reads as TGCGCCAGCAGAAGACCGGGACTAGAATCTCATAGCACAGATACGCAGTATTTT. It yields the protein CASRRPGLESHSTDTQYF.

The V gene is TRBV18, the J gene TRBJ2-3; 9 nucleotides agree with TRBD1. The germline gives CDR1 KGHSH, CDR2 LQKENI. The V segment lost 8 bases and the J segment 5 bases; nucleotides outside the gene matches: 5. This CDR3 region has 13 residues. The CDR3 reads CASTGGAGDTQYF. The DNA for the CDR3 is TGTGCCAGCACAGGGGGCGCGGGAGATACGCAGTATTTT.

This chain's CDR3 is CASSLGTSGGAGTQYF. The CDR3, as DNA: TGTGCCAGCAGCTTGGGGACTAGCGGGGGGGCTGGGACCCAGTACTTC. The V call is TRBV9, the J call TRBJ2-5, with TRBD2 identical over 16 bases. Germline V gives CDR1 SGDLS, CDR2 YYNGEE. The CDR3 is 16 amino acids. V was pared by 4 bases and J by 7 bases, with 7 bases of the junction left unmatched. The full variable domain, in which reference TRBV9 and TRBJ2-5 provide the parts outside the CDR3, is DSGVTQTPKHLITATGQRVTLRCSPRSGDLSVYWYQQSLDQGLQFLIQYYNGEERAKGNILERFSAQQFPDLHSELNLSSLELGDSALYFCASSLGTSGGAGTQYFGPGTRLLVL.